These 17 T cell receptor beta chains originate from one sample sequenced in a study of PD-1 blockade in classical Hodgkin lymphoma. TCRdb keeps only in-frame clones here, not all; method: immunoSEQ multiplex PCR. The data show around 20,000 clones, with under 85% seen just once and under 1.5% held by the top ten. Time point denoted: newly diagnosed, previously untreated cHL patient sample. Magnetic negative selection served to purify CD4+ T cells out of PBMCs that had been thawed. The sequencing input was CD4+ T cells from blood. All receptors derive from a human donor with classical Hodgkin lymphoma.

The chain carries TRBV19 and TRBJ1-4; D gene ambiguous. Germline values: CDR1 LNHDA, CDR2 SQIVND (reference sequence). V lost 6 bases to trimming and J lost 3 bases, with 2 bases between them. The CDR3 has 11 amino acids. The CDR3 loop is CASSANEKLFF. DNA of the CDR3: TGTGCCAGTAGCGCTAATGAAAAACTGTTTTTT.

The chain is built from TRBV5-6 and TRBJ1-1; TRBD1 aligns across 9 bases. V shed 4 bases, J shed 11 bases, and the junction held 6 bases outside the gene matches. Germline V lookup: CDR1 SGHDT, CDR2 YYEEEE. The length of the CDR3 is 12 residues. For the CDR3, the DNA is TGTGCCAGCAGCCGGGACAGGGCAGTCGCTTTCTTT. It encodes CASSRDRAVAFF. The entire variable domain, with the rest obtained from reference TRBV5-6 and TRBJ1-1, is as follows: DAGVTQSPTHLIKTRGQQVTLRCSPKSGHDTVSWYQQALGQGPQFIFQYYEEEERQRGNFPDRFSGHQFPNYSSELNVNALLLGDSALYLCASSRDRAVAFFGQGTRLTVV.

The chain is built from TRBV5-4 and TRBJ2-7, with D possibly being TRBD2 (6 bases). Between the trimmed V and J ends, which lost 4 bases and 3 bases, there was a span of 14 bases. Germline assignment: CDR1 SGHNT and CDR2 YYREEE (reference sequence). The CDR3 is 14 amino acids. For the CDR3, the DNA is TGTGCCAGCAGCGGGCGGGGCAAGGACTACGAGCAGTACTTC. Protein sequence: CASSGRGKDYEQYF.

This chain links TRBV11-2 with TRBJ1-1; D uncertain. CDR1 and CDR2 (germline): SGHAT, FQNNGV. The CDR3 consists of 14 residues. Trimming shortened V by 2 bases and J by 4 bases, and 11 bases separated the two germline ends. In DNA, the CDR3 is TGTGCCAGCAGCTTAAGACCTTTGAGCACTGAAGCTTTCTTT. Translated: CASSLRPLSTEAFF.

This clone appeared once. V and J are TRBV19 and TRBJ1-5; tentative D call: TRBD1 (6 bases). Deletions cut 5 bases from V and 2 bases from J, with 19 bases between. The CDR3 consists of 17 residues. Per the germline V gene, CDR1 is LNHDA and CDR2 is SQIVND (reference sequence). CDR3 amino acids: CASSDRPQGEGNQPQHF. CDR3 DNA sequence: TGTGCCAGTAGTGATCGTCCACAGGGAGAAGGCAATCAGCCCCAGCATTTT.

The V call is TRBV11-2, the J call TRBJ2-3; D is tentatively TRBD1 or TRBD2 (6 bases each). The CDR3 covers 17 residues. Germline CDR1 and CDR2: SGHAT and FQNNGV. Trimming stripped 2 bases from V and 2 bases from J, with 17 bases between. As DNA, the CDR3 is TGTGCCAGCAGCTTACGGATTAGCGGACAGCTCACAGATACGCAGTATTTT. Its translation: CASSLRISGQLTDTQYF.

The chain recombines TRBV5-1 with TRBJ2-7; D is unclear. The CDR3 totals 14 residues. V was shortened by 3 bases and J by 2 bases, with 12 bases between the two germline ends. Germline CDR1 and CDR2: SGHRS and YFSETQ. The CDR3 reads CASSSIDWTYEQYF. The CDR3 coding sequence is TGCGCCAGCAGCTCTATTGATTGGACCTACGAGCAGTACTTC.

CDR3 protein: CASGSQGGKNIQYF. CDR3 nucleotide sequence: TGTGCCAGCGGGTCACAGGGGGGCAAAAACATTCAGTACTTC. The rearrangement joins TRBV6-1 to TRBJ2-4, with 8 bases identical to TRBD1. Germline V gene lookup returns CDR1 MNHNS and CDR2 SASEGT. The CDR3 runs to 14 residues. The J segment lost 3 bases and the V segment lost 8 bases, leaving 6 bases of the junction unmatched.

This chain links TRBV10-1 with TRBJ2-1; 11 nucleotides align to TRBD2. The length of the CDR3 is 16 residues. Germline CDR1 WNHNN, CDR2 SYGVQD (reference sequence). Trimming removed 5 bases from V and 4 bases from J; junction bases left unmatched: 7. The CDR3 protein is CASSKVAGGRYNEQFF. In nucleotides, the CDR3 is TGCGCCAGCAGTAAAGTAGCGGGAGGGCGGTACAATGAGCAGTTCTTC.

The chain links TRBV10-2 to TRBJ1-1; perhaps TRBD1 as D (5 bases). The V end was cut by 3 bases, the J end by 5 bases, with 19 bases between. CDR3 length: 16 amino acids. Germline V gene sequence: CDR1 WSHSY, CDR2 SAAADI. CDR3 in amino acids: CASSDWGTSPGTEAFF. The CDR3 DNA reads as TGCGCCAGCAGTGACTGGGGCACCTCTCCAGGAACTGAAGCTTTCTTT.

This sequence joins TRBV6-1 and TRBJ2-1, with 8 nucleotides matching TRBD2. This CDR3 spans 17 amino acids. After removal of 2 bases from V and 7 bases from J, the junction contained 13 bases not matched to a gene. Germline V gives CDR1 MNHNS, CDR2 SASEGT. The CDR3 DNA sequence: TGTGCCAGCAGTGAATCAACCGGGACTAGTTTTGGAAATGAGCAGTTCTTC. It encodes CASSESTGTSFGNEQFF.

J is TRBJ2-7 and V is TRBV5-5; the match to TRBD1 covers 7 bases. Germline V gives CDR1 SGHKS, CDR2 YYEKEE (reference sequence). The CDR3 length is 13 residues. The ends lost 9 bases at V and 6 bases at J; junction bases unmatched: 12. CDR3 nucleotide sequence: TGTGCCACCCGGGACAGTTACCGGGGCGAGCAGTACTTC. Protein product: CATRDSYRGEQYF.

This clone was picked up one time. As DNA, the CDR3 is TGTGCCAGCAGCCCCCGGGACGGCGGCGGGGGCACAGATACGCAGTATTTT. It yields the protein CASSPRDGGGGTDTQYF. This chain links TRBV9 with TRBJ2-3; tentatively, D is TRBD2 (6 bases). V shed 4 bases and J shed 1 base, with 19 bases lying between them. The CDR3 loop spans 17 amino acids. Looked up from germline, CDR1 is SGDLS and CDR2 is YYNGEE.

CDR3 loop: CASSPGQGPTYEQYF. The CDR3 nucleotides are TGCGCCAGCAGCCCCGGACAGGGACCTACCTACGAGCAGTACTTC. This chain joins TRBV5-1 and TRBJ2-7; 8 nucleotides match TRBD1. Per germline, CDR1 SGHRS and CDR2 YFSETQ. V was pared by 4 bases and J by 2 bases, with 8 bases of the junction left unmatched. The length of the CDR3 is 15 residues.

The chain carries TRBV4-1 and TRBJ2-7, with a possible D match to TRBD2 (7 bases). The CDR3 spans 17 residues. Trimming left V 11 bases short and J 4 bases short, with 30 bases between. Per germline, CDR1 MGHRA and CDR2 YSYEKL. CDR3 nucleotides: TGCGCCCTCAGGGGTTTGCTTAGGAGGGAGGGTGATTACGAGCAGTACTTC. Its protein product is CALRGLLRREGDYEQYF.

The CDR3: CASSESGPGQNQPQHF. The DNA of the CDR3 is TGCGCCAGCAGTGAGTCGGGTCCGGGCCAGAATCAGCCCCAGCATTTT. The chain has TRBV10-2 and TRBJ1-5, with D hard to call. Germline lookup yields CDR1 WSHSY and CDR2 SAAADI. CDR3 length: 16 amino acids. V lost 0 bases, J lost 4 bases, and 13 bases lay in between.

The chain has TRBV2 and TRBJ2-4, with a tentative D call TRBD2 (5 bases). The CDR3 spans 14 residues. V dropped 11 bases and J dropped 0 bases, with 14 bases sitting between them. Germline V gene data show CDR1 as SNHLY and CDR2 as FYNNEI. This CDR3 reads CAVSLGIAKNIQYF. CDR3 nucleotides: TGTGCCGTATCGCTCGGGATAGCCAAAAACATTCAGTACTTC.